Each of the 8 T cell receptor beta chains below was sequenced from the same sample in a study of OX40 agonist ivuxolimab in advanced cancers. Profiled with immunoSEQ multiplex PCR; TCRdb holds only in-frame clones, not every one. The sample has some 140,000 clones, more than 85% seen once. Sequenced here: CD4+ or CD8+ T cells sorted from blood, sampled in a trial of the OX40 agonist ivuxolimab. Receptors were obtained from an adult with an advanced solid tumor such as melanoma, head and neck, liver or kidney cancer.

On this clone itself: The identical CDR3 is also encoded by other nucleotide sequences in the sample. The chain joins TRBV5-6 to TRBJ2-5; TRBD1 aligns across 7 bases. This CDR3 contains 15 residues. The junction had 3 bases not matched to a gene; V was cut back by 0 bases and J by 1 base. Germline CDR1 is SGHDT and CDR2 is YYEEEE. CDR3 residues: CASSLGGGVQETQYF. The CDR3 DNA reads as TGTGCCAGCAGCTTGGGAGGGGGCGTCCAAGAGACCCAGTACTTC.

This rearrangement joins TRBV6-5 to TRBJ1-1; the D is unclear. The CDR3 is made up of 13 amino acids. Trimming took off 4 bases at V and 6 bases at J, with 12 bases between the two ends. Per the germline V gene, CDR1 is MNHEY and CDR2 is SVGAGI. The CDR3 protein is CASSSVFVAEAFF. CDR3 bases: TGTGCCAGCAGTTCCGTATTCGTGGCTGAAGCTTTCTTT.

This clone has just one count. The chain employs TRBV5-8 and TRBJ2-5; D gene unclear. From germline, CDR1 is SGHTS and CDR2 YDEGEE. This CDR3 region has 11 residues. Trimming pared 4 bases from V and 2 bases from J, leaving 3 bases between. The CDR3 region has the DNA TGTGCCAGCAGCCGTCAAGAGACCCAGTACTTC. It yields the protein CASSRQETQYF.

This clone has just one count. The chain joins TRBV28 to TRBJ2-1; D is perhaps TRBD1 or TRBD2 (7 bases each). Trimming cost V 6 bases and J 1 base, with 13 bases left between them. CDR1 and CDR2 (germline): MDHEN, SYDVKM. The CDR3 is made up of 15 amino acids. The CDR3 DNA is TGTGCCAGCAGGACAGGGAGGGCATCCTACAATGAGCAGTTCTTC. Translated: CASRTGRASYNEQFF.

V gene TRBV21-1 combines with J gene TRBJ2-4; the table names TRBD2, a call not compared with the DNA. TRBV21-1 is termed a pseudogene. This CDR3 is 17 amino acids long. Here the CDR3 reads CASNITGGYWAKNIQYF. The CDR3 DNA reads TGTGCCAGCAACATAACGGGGGGATACTGGGCCAAAAACATTCAGTACTTC.

The chain recombines TRBV19 with TRBJ1-5, with a weak D call TRBD1 (5 bases). Trimming took off 11 bases at V and 1 base at J, with 18 bases between the two ends. The length of the CDR3 is 15 residues. Germline CDR1 and CDR2: LNHDA and SQIVND (reference sequence). Here the CDR3 DNA reads TGTGCCTGCAGTACCAGGGAGGAGAGCAATCAGCCCCAGCATTTT. Translation gives CACSTREESNQPQHF.

The chain links TRBV7-2 to TRBJ2-5, with D uncertain. Per germline, CDR1 SGHTA and CDR2 FQGNSA. Trimming shortened V by 1 base and J by 10 bases, and 10 bases separated the two germline ends. There are 12 residues in the CDR3. CDR3 coding DNA: TGTGCCAGCAGCTTAGATCAAGGGCGCCAGTACTTC. This codes for CASSLDQGRQYF.

The V call is TRBV29-1, the J call TRBJ2-6; 7 bases map to TRBD2. The ends lost 4 bases at V and 4 bases at J; junction bases unmatched: 13. CDR3 length: 17 residues. The germline gives CDR1 SQVTM, CDR2 ANQGSEA. This chain's CDR3 is CSVGEGTQSLGANVLTF. The CDR3 nucleotides read TGCAGCGTTGGGGAGGGGACCCAATCCCTAGGGGCCAACGTCCTGACTTTC. The full variable domain, with the rest looked up from reference TRBV29-1 and TRBJ2-6, is SAVISQKPSRDICQRGTSLTIQCQVDSQVTMMFWYRQQPGQSLTLIATANQGSEATYESGFVIDKFPISRPNLTFSTLTVSNMSPEDSSIYLCSVGEGTQSLGANVLTFGAGSRLTVL.